This T cell receptor beta chain is drawn from a study of blood T cell repertoires in COVID-19. Looked up from germline, CDR1 is LGHDT and CDR2 is YNNKEL (reference sequence). The CDR3 totals 13 residues. Between the trimmed V and J ends, which lost 4 bases and 8 bases, there was a span of 14 bases. Profiled with immunoSEQ multiplex PCR; TCRdb holds only in-frame clones, not every one. The sample lists 150,000 to 180,000 clones; approximately 81% were seen once. One Seattle source followed patients from active infection through their disease course. This clone was picked up one time. The sequencing sample was made of peripheral blood. The receptor was isolated from a woman between 55 and 75 years old with COVID-19, enrolled during active disease. J is TRBJ1-2 and V is TRBV3-1 (or the pseudogene TRBV3-2); D is ambiguous. The CDR3 spells CASSLRTRGGYTF. CDR3 nucleotide sequence: TGTGCCAGCAGCCTTCGGACCAGAGGGGGCTACACCTTC.